These 19 T cell receptor beta chains came from one sample sequenced in a study of cytomegalovirus exposure and HLA in healthy donors. The PCR used 60 Vbeta and 13 Jbeta primers. Data came from immunoSEQ multiplex PCR; TCRdb stores just in-frame clones and leaves some out. The profile shows about 160,000 clones, 82% of them singletons. The sequenced sample was PBMCs. The receptors stem from a girl between 10 and 17 years old in good health and CMV-seropositive.

V is TRBV6-4 and J is TRBJ2-7; TRBD2 aligns across 11 bases. The CDR3 length is 17 residues. The ends lost 6 bases at V and 1 base at J; junction bases unmatched: 11. The germline V gene encodes CDR1 MRHNA and CDR2 SNTAGT. CDR3 in amino acids: CASRESLAGGLSYEQYF. For the CDR3, the DNA is TGTGCCAGCAGAGAGTCCTTAGCGGGAGGGTTGTCCTACGAGCAGTACTTC.

The CDR3: CARIQLAGGPGTRFF. In DNA form, the CDR3 reads TGCGCCAGAATACAACTAGCGGGAGGGCCTGGGACTCGGTTCTTC. V usage is TRBV5-1 and J usage is TRBJ2-1, with 13 bases that match TRBD2. The CDR3 extends over 15 amino acids. The ends lost 8 bases at V and 15 bases at J; junction bases unmatched: 17. Germline CDR1 is SGHRS and CDR2 is YFSETQ.

The chain employs TRBV5-4 and TRBJ2-7, with TRBD2 matching over 10 bases. The ends lost 2 bases at V and 5 bases at J; junction bases unmatched: 7. Germline lookup yields CDR1 SGHNT and CDR2 YYREEE (reference sequence). This CDR3 is 15 amino acids long. As DNA, the CDR3 is TGTGCCAGCAGCTTCCGGAGCGGGAGGGAAGACGAGCAGTACTTC. This encodes CASSFRSGREDEQYF.

The chain links TRBV4-3 to TRBJ2-1, with 11 bases matching TRBD2. The germline V gene has CDR1 LGHNA and CDR2 YSLEER. This CDR3 region has 21 residues. The V segment lost 1 base and the J segment 0 bases; nucleotides outside the gene matches: 14. The CDR3 region has the DNA TGCGCCAGCAGCCAAGCGGTTACTGCTAGCGGGGGGAATAGCTCCTACAATGAGCAGTTCTTC. Translation gives CASSQAVTASGGNSSYNEQFF.

There are a few counts of this clone. The V call is TRBV10-3, the J call TRBJ1-5, with D possibly matching TRBD1 (6 bases). Deletions cut 4 bases from V and 4 bases from J, with 14 bases between. CDR3 size: 15 residues. Germline loops: CDR1 ENHRY, CDR2 SYGVKD. The CDR3 DNA follows: TGTGCCATCAGTGTAGGGGGTCTGGGAAATCAGCCCCAGCATTTT. It codes for CAISVGGLGNQPQHF.

The rearrangement links TRBV10-1 to TRBJ1-5, with D possibly being TRBD1 (6 bases). The germline CDR1 and CDR2 sequences are WNHNN and SYGVQD (reference sequence). The V end lost 6 bases, the J end lost 2 bases, and 23 bases lay between the germline ends. CDR3 length: 18 amino acids. In DNA form, the CDR3 reads TGCGCCAGCAGAATTTTGGACAGCCGCAGGATCGGCAATCAGCCCCAGCATTTT. It encodes CASRILDSRRIGNQPQHF.

This clone appeared once. This rearrangement joins TRBV5-1 to TRBJ2-7; a possible D gene is TRBD1 (5 bases). This CDR3 has 15 residues. Germline loops: CDR1 SGHRS, CDR2 YFSETQ. Deletions cut 2 bases from V and 1 base from J, with 13 bases between. The CDR3 nucleotides read TGCGCCAGCAGCTTACAAGGGGCCGGATCCTACGAGCAGTACTTC. Its protein is CASSLQGAGSYEQYF. Full variable domain (outside the CDR3, taken from reference TRBV5-1 and TRBJ2-7): KAGVTQTPRYLIKTRGQQVTLSCSPISGHRSVSWYQQTPGQGLQFLFEYFSETQRNKGNFPGRFSGRQFSNSRSEMNVSTLELGDSALYLCASSLQGAGSYEQYFGPGTRLTVT.

The CDR3 region has the DNA TGTGCCAGCAGTCGGACAGGGGAAGCTTTCTTT. Translated: CASSRTGEAFF. The genes are TRBV6-5 and TRBJ1-1; 8 positions agree with TRBD1. The CDR3 spans 11 residues. The trim removed 5 bases at V and 8 bases at J, leaving 1 base unmatched. Germline assignment: CDR1 MNHEY and CDR2 SVGAGI.

This chain joins TRBV27 and TRBJ1-3; D perhaps matches TRBD1 (6 bases). This CDR3 has 16 residues. CDR1 and CDR2 from the germline V gene are MNHEY and SMNVEV (reference sequence). V lost 6 bases, J lost 6 bases, and 21 bases lay in between. The CDR3 loop reads CASSPVLGGGSNTIYF. In DNA, the CDR3 is TGTGCCAGCAGCCCTGTACTAGGGGGTGGTTCAAACACCATATATTTT.

This rearrangement joins TRBV29-1 to TRBJ2-4; weak D call: TRBD2 (5 bases). Trimming cost V 6 bases and J 8 bases, with 14 bases left between them. This CDR3 comprises 12 residues. Looked up from germline, CDR1 is SQVTM and CDR2 is ANQGSEA. Here the CDR3 reads CSVDEGADIQYF. The CDR3 DNA follows: TGCAGCGTCGATGAGGGTGCGGACATTCAGTACTTC.

The chain is built from TRBV19 and TRBJ1-1; 8 nucleotides match TRBD1. This CDR3 contains 13 residues. In germline, CDR1 is LNHDA, CDR2 SQIVND (reference sequence). V lost 7 bases, J lost 6 bases, and 7 bases stayed unmatched. The CDR3 DNA is TGTGCCAGTACCCCCCTGACAGGGGCTGAAGCTTTCTTT. Protein sequence: CASTPLTGAEAFF.

The rearrangement joins TRBV25-1 to TRBJ1-1; D is possibly TRBD1 (5 bases). Trimming cost V 1 base and J 0 bases, with 12 bases left between them. The CDR3 is 16 residues long. The germline gives CDR1 MGHDK, CDR2 SYGVNS. As DNA, the CDR3 is TGTGCCAGCAGTGAATTATCCGACAGCATGAACACTGAAGCTTTCTTT. Protein product: CASSELSDSMNTEAFF.

A single count supports this clone. The chain carries TRBV29-1 and TRBJ1-3, with TRBD1 as a possible D gene (6 bases). V lost 4 bases to trimming and J lost 5 bases, with 18 bases between them. This CDR3 contains 15 residues. Germline V lookup: CDR1 SQVTM, CDR2 ANQGSEA. The CDR3 DNA sequence: TGCAGCGTTGGGGAAGGGGCAGGGGAAAGAAACACCATATATTTT. It yields the protein CSVGEGAGERNTIYF.

The chain links TRBV29-1 to TRBJ2-2; D is perhaps TRBD2 (5 bases). V was shortened by 6 bases and J by 4 bases, with 12 bases between the two germline ends. Germline V gene data show CDR1 as SQVTM and CDR2 as ANQGSEA. CDR3 size: 13 residues. CDR3 in amino acids: CSVGTRFTGELFF. The DNA of the CDR3 is TGCAGCGTCGGTACTAGGTTCACCGGGGAGCTGTTTTTT.

This clone was counted a single time. The chain recombines TRBV6-6 with TRBJ2-2, with 7 bases fitting TRBD2. The V gene's germline CDR1 is MNHNY and CDR2 SVGAGI (reference sequence). The CDR3 runs to 15 residues. The V gene end was trimmed by 6 bases and the J gene end by 1 base; junction bases not matched to a gene: 5. The CDR3 region has the DNA TGTGCCAGCAGATTAGCGGGCGGGAACACCGGGGAGCTGTTTTTT. Its translation: CASRLAGGNTGELFF.

This chain uses TRBV27 with TRBJ1-1; 7 positions agree with TRBD1. Germline V lookup: CDR1 MNHEY, CDR2 SMNVEV (reference sequence). This CDR3 contains 17 residues. Germline trimming cut 8 bases from V and 8 bases from J; bases unmatched to any gene: 23. CDR3 DNA sequence: TGTGCCAGCCAACGCAAACAGACAGGGAGGTATTTTTTCGAAGCTTTCTTT. Amino acids: CASQRKQTGRYFFEAFF.

This chain joins TRBV29-1 and TRBJ2-5; D may be TRBD1 (5 bases). The J call is in doubt because the DNA end fits TRBJ2-7 better. CDR1 and CDR2 (germline): SQVTM, ANQGSEA. The CDR3 has 15 residues. CDR3 coding DNA: TGCAGCGTTGAGGTCCCGGGCAGGGAAACCTACGAGCAGTACTTC. This codes for CSVEVPGRETYEQYF.

This rearrangement joins TRBV6-5 to TRBJ1-2; 7 bases align to TRBD1. CDR1 is MNHEY and CDR2 is SVGAGI in the germline V gene. The J segment lost 2 bases and the V segment lost 3 bases, leaving 3 bases of the junction unmatched. This CDR3 has 14 amino acids. This chain's CDR3 is CASSYSGGNYGYTF. The CDR3 region has the DNA TGTGCCAGCAGTTATTCAGGGGGGAACTATGGCTACACCTTC.

The CDR3 sequence: CASRRGMNTGELFF. The CDR3 DNA sequence: TGCGCCAGCAGAAGGGGAATGAACACCGGGGAGCTGTTTTTT. The rearrangement uses TRBV5-1 and TRBJ2-2, with D perhaps TRBD1 (5 bases). V was trimmed by 5 bases and J by 1 base, leaving 9 bases between them. The CDR3 spans 14 residues. In germline, CDR1 is SGHRS, CDR2 YFSETQ.